These 29 T cell receptor beta chains originate from one sample sequenced in a study of blood T cell repertoires in COVID-19. The repertoire was sequenced with immunoSEQ multiplex PCR; TCRdb's copy has only in-frame clones and lacks some. The sample contains 200,000 to 250,000 clones, approximately 83% of which appear only once. The specimen sequenced was peripheral blood. The receptors come from a woman aged 45-65 years with acute or convalescent COVID-19.

CDR3 bases: TGTGCCAGCAGCCAAGAGAGCTTTCAAGAGACCCAGTACTTC. This encodes CASSQESFQETQYF. The chain uses TRBV4-2 and TRBJ2-5, with D unclear. Per germline, CDR1 LGHNA and CDR2 YNFKEQ. The V and J ends lost 0 bases and 2 bases respectively, with 7 bases between them. This CDR3 is 14 amino acids long.

This clone turned up a few times. The J gene is TRBJ2-2, the V gene TRBV30; D unresolved. This CDR3 has 13 residues. Deletions cut 0 bases from V and 1 base from J, with 3 bases between. Germline V gives CDR1 GTSNPN, CDR2 SVGIG (reference sequence). The CDR3 is CAWSVQNTGELFF. The CDR3 DNA sequence: TGTGCCTGGAGTGTACAGAACACCGGGGAGCTGTTTTTT.

The V and J genes are TRBV5-4 and TRBJ2-7, with 11 bases that match TRBD2. The CDR3 extends over 17 amino acids. V gave up 3 bases and J gave up 0 bases; unmatched junction bases: 8. Per the germline V gene, CDR1 is SGHNT and CDR2 is YYREEE (reference sequence). The CDR3 here is CASSSPYSGGDSYEQYF. The CDR3 DNA reads TGTGCCAGCAGCTCCCCCTATAGCGGGGGGGACTCCTACGAGCAGTACTTC.

Concerning this clone itself: This specimen includes other DNA sequences encoding the same CDR3. This rearrangement joins TRBV11-2 to TRBJ2-7, with 8 bases identical to TRBD2. The CDR3 totals 13 residues. Germline V gives CDR1 SGHAT, CDR2 FQNNGV. The V segment lost 5 bases and the J segment 3 bases; nucleotides outside the gene matches: 3. The CDR3 reads CASSLSGSYEQYF. CDR3 DNA: TGTGCCAGCAGCCTCAGCGGGAGCTACGAGCAGTACTTC.

The chain links TRBV24-1 to TRBJ2-3, with D possibly matching TRBD2 (6 bases). Trimming left V 6 bases short and J 7 bases short, with 19 bases between. The CDR3 totals 15 residues. Germline-derived CDR1 and CDR2 are KGHDR and SFDVKD. CDR3 in amino acids: CATSIPTGSGNTQYF. The CDR3 DNA is TGTGCCACCAGTATTCCTACCGGGAGTGGAAATACGCAGTATTTT.

The V gene is TRBV4-1, the J gene TRBJ2-7, with a tentative D call TRBD1 (5 bases). CDR3 length: 16 residues. V lost 1 base and J lost 5, with 18 bases in between. CDR1 MGHRA and CDR2 YSYEKL come from the germline V gene. The CDR3 here is CASSQGGLGREHEQYF. The CDR3 DNA is TGCGCCAGCAGCCAAGGTGGGTTGGGCAGGGAACACGAGCAGTACTTC.

This rearrangement joins TRBV3-1 (or the pseudogene TRBV3-2) to TRBJ2-1, with TRBD2 identical over 14 bases. Germline trimming cut 3 bases from V and 1 base from J; bases unmatched to any gene: 5. This CDR3 has 18 amino acids. Germline V gene sequence: CDR1 LGHDT, CDR2 YNNKEL (reference sequence). The CDR3 DNA reads as TGTGCCAGCAGCCAGTCGGGACTAGCGGGAGTTTCCTACAATGAGCAGTTCTTC. This sequence encodes CASSQSGLAGVSYNEQFF.

The V and J genes are TRBV30 and TRBJ1-3; the match to TRBD1 covers 7 bases. The germline gives CDR1 GTSNPN, CDR2 SVGIG (reference sequence). After removal of 8 bases from V and 3 bases from J, the junction contained 10 bases not matched to a gene. The CDR3 loop spans 14 amino acids. The CDR3, as DNA: TGTGCCGGAGGTCAGGGGGACTTTGGAAACACCATATATTTT. Its protein is CAGGQGDFGNTIYF.

As regards this clone: The same CDR3 can be traced to other DNA sequences in this sample. The genes are TRBV11-2 and TRBJ2-1, with 8 positions matching TRBD2. The CDR3 has 15 residues. Germline V gene sequence: CDR1 SGHAT, CDR2 FQNNGV. Losses at the gene ends were 0 bases for V and 4 bases for J; bases not matched to a gene: 2. The CDR3 loop reads CASSLDGGAYNEQFF. The DNA for the CDR3 is TGTGCCAGCAGCTTAGACGGGGGGGCGTACAATGAGCAGTTCTTC.

This clone was detected only a few times. The chain combines TRBV19 with TRBJ1-2; 9 bases fit TRBD1. J lost 4 bases, V lost 5 bases, and 5 bases had no gene match. The germline CDR1 and CDR2 sequences are LNHDA and SQIVND (reference sequence). The CDR3 is 14 residues long. CDR3 in amino acids: CASSSTGGSYGYTF. The CDR3 DNA is TGTGCCAGTAGTTCGACAGGGGGGTCCTATGGCTACACCTTC.

This rearrangement joins TRBV27 to TRBJ2-4; TRBD2 matches at 11 bases. Trimming took 6 bases from V and 5 from J; bases not matched to a gene: 6. This CDR3 region has 15 residues. Germline V gene data show CDR1 as MNHEY and CDR2 as SMNVEV (reference sequence). Written as DNA, the CDR3 is TGTGCCAGCAGATCGGGGGGACTAGCGGAAAACATTCAGTACTTC. The encoded protein is CASRSGGLAENIQYF.

This clone was detected only a few times. The chain is built from TRBV27 and TRBJ2-1; 12 nucleotides align to TRBD2. CDR1 and CDR2 from the germline V gene are MNHEY and SMNVEV (reference sequence). Losses at the gene ends were 1 base for V and 3 bases for J; bases not matched to a gene: 4. This CDR3 contains 17 residues. DNA for the CDR3: TGTGCCAGCAGTTTATACGGACTAGCGGGGTTCTACAATGAGCAGTTCTTC. The encoded protein is CASSLYGLAGFYNEQFF.

The chain couples TRBV28 to TRBJ1-4; 8 nucleotides agree with TRBD1. This CDR3 has 17 amino acids. J was trimmed by 0 bases and V by 3 bases; bases with no gene match: 6. Germline V gene lookup returns CDR1 MDHEN and CDR2 SYDVKM. CDR3 sequence reads: CASSFPGQGSTNEKLFF. The CDR3 nucleotides are TGTGCCAGCAGTTTTCCCGGACAGGGCTCAACTAATGAAAAACTGTTTTTT.

V and J are TRBV28 and TRBJ1-5; 8 bases agree with TRBD1. The CDR3 extends over 18 amino acids. The germline V gene encodes CDR1 MDHEN and CDR2 SYDVKM. J lost 2 bases, V lost 2 bases, and 11 bases had no gene match. The CDR3 DNA reads as TGTGCCAGCAGTTTAATCGGGACAGGCTCTTTTCGCAATCAGCCCCAGCATTTT. This sequence encodes CASSLIGTGSFRNQPQHF.

The gene calls are TRBV5-1 and TRBJ2-3; 7 bases match TRBD2. V lost 4 bases and J lost 4; bases outside the gene matches: 12. The CDR3 runs to 16 residues. Looked up from germline, CDR1 is SGHRS and CDR2 is YFSETQ. The CDR3 spells CASSPDLGGGADTQYF. CDR3 bases: TGCGCCAGCAGCCCGGATTTGGGCGGGGGTGCAGATACGCAGTATTTT.

The rearrangement links TRBV9 to TRBJ1-1, with D unresolved. CDR1 SGDLS and CDR2 YYNGEE come from the germline V gene. Trimming pared 3 bases from V and 11 bases from J, leaving 17 bases between. This CDR3 region has 13 residues. The CDR3 loop is CASSALEGHNAFF. The CDR3 DNA is TGTGCCAGCAGCGCCTTAGAGGGCCATAACGCTTTCTTT.

CDR3: CATSRDRLAGGPSYEQYF. The CDR3 bases are TGTGCCACCAGCAGAGATCGGCTAGCGGGAGGGCCATCCTACGAGCAGTACTTC. The V and J genes are TRBV15 and TRBJ2-7; 12 bases map to TRBD2. The CDR3 loop spans 18 amino acids. CDR1 LNHNV and CDR2 YYDKDF come from the germline V gene (reference sequence). J was trimmed by 1 base and V by 0 bases; bases with no gene match: 7.

A remark on this clone: Other nucleotide sequences from this sample produce the same CDR3. The chain's CDR3 is CASSRLAGLQETQYF. In DNA form, the CDR3 reads TGTGCCAGCAGCAGGCTAGCGGGACTCCAAGAGACCCAGTACTTC. The chain joins TRBV7-2 to TRBJ2-5; 9 bases line up with TRBD2. Germline lookup yields CDR1 SGHTA and CDR2 FQGNSA. The CDR3 consists of 15 residues. The V segment lost 5 bases and the J segment 1 base; nucleotides outside the gene matches: 5.

The V and J genes are TRBV10-3 and TRBJ1-2; D uncertain. This CDR3 spans 16 amino acids. V lost 3 bases, J lost 0 bases, and 14 bases lay in between. The V gene's germline CDR1 is ENHRY and CDR2 SYGVKD. In DNA form, the CDR3 reads TGTGCCATCAGTGAAGCGGTAGCATTAGCTAACTATGGCTACACCTTC. Its protein is CAISEAVALANYGYTF.

V and J are TRBV4-3 and TRBJ2-1; 12 positions match TRBD2. The CDR3 loop spans 17 amino acids. The J segment lost 8 bases and the V segment lost 2 bases, leaving 10 bases of the junction unmatched. CDR1 and CDR2 (germline): LGHNA, YSLEER. CDR3 coding DNA: TGCGCCAGCAGCCAACGAAACCCTCGACTAGCGGGGGATGAGCAGTTCTTC. Amino acid sequence: CASSQRNPRLAGDEQFF.

This chain uses TRBV18 with TRBJ2-2, with D maybe TRBD2 (5 bases). The germline V gene encodes CDR1 KGHSH and CDR2 LQKENI. The CDR3 extends over 15 amino acids. Trimming took 3 bases from V and 2 from J, leaving 10 bases between them. The CDR3 spells CASSPGLQNTGELFF. The CDR3 DNA is TGTGCCAGCTCACCCGGACTGCAAAACACCGGGGAGCTGTTTTTT. Variable domain in full (rest from reference TRBV18 and TRBJ2-2): NAGVMQNPRHLVRRRGQEARLRCSPMKGHSHVYWYRQLPEEGLKFMVYLQKENIIDESGMPKERFSAEFPKEGPSILRIQQVVRGDSAAYFCASSPGLQNTGELFFGEGSRLTVL.

This clone was seen a single time. The chain joins TRBV7-2 to TRBJ2-3; 15 bases agree with TRBD2. The J segment lost 0 bases and the V segment lost 8 bases, leaving 9 bases of the junction unmatched. Germline V gene lookup returns CDR1 SGHTA and CDR2 FQGNSA. The CDR3 has 18 residues. The CDR3 nucleotides are TGTGCCAGCGGGTCGGGGACTAGCGGGGGGTCTAGCACAGATACGCAGTATTTT. Translating gives CASGSGTSGGSSTDTQYF.

The chain combines TRBV10-2 with TRBJ1-6; D is perhaps TRBD1 (5 bases). This CDR3 region has 14 residues. V dropped 6 bases and J dropped 6 bases, with 12 bases sitting between them. The germline V gene has CDR1 WSHSY and CDR2 SAAADI. The DNA of the CDR3 is TGCGCCAGCAGCGAGGACAAGGCTAATTCACCCCTCCACTTT. Translation gives CASSEDKANSPLHF.

The chain recombines TRBV5-1 with TRBJ2-3; D is possibly TRBD1 (5 bases). The CDR3 totals 15 residues. Germline CDR1 SGHRS, CDR2 YFSETQ. V was cut by 0 bases and J by 4 bases, with 12 bases left in between. The CDR3 sequence is CASSLAQVGPDTQYF. The CDR3 nucleotides read TGCGCCAGCAGCTTGGCCCAAGTGGGGCCAGATACGCAGTATTTT.

The chain has TRBV5-1 and TRBJ2-5, with D unclear. Per germline, CDR1 SGHRS and CDR2 YFSETQ. Trimming pared 5 bases from V and 4 bases from J, leaving 6 bases between. CDR3 length equals 11 residues. Here the CDR3 reads CASSAAETQYF. The CDR3, as DNA: TGCGCCAGCAGTGCGGCAGAGACCCAGTACTTC.

The rearrangement joins TRBV7-6 to TRBJ1-1; D is ambiguous. CDR1 and CDR2 (germline): SGHVS, FNYEAQ. This CDR3 is 14 amino acids long. Deletions cut 5 bases from V and 2 bases from J, with 12 bases between. CDR3 in DNA: TGTGCCAGCAGCCGAAGGGCGGGAAACACTGAAGCTTTCTTT. Translated, it gives CASSRRAGNTEAFF.

The chain recombines TRBV5-3 with TRBJ2-6; D ambiguous. Being an ORF, TRBV5-3 has a function that is uncertain. This CDR3 is 20 amino acids long. V lost 0 bases and J lost 2, with 21 bases in between. The CDR3 loop reads CARSLEAESEAKPGANVLTF. The CDR3 coding sequence is TGTGCCAGAAGCTTGGAGGCGGAGAGCGAAGCGAAACCTGGGGCCAACGTCCTGACTTTC.

The chain combines TRBV4-1 with TRBJ2-3, with 16 positions matching TRBD2. V lost 2 bases to trimming and J lost 4 bases; unmatched junction nucleotides: 6. The CDR3 runs 18 residues. The germline CDR1 and CDR2 sequences are MGHRA and YSYEKL. CDR3 nucleotide sequence: TGCGCCAGCAGCCAAAGGGGACTAGCGGGAGGGGTCCCAGATACGCAGTATTTT. Translation: CASSQRGLAGGVPDTQYF.

CDR3 loop: CASSFPASGGLSPGEQYF. The CDR3, as DNA: TGTGCCAGCAGCTTCCCCGCTAGCGGGGGCCTTTCCCCGGGGGAGCAGTACTTC. The chain is built from TRBV5-5 and TRBJ2-7; TRBD2 matches 10 bases. Losses at the gene ends were 2 bases for V and 7 bases for J; bases not matched to a gene: 18. From germline, CDR1 is SGHKS and CDR2 YYEKEE (reference sequence). This CDR3 comprises 18 residues. Looking up the rest from reference TRBV5-5 and TRBJ2-7 gives the full variable domain: DAGVTQSPTHLIKTRGQQVTLRCSPISGHKSVSWYQQVLGQGPQFIFQYYEKEERGRGNFPDRFSARQFPNYSSELNVNALLLGDSALYLCASSFPASGGLSPGEQYFGPGTRLTVT.